This T cell receptor (beta chain) comes out of a study of radiation and T cells in renal cell carcinoma. Study-wide points: Baseline intratumoral clonotype presence is unknown without pretreatment biopsies.

Profiled with immunoSEQ multiplex PCR; TCRdb holds only in-frame clones, not every one. The data hold 130,000 to 150,000 clones, with approximately 90% observed a single time. A remark on this clone: Its matching antigen is unknown.

The time point denotes: baseline pretreatment blood. This sample's treatment: 15 Gy SBRT to primary tumor, nephrectomy 4 weeks later. Clear cell pathology was present in this patient's renal cell carcinoma. CDR3 length: 17 residues. The V gene lost 1 base and the J gene lost 0 bases, with 13 bases spanning the gap. The germline V gene has CDR1 GTSNPN and CDR2 SVGIG (reference sequence). This chain links TRBV30 with TRBJ2-6, with D unclear. Sequenced material: blood, taken from a patient whose treatment included radiotherapy and nephrectomy. The sequence was collected from a woman aged 70-85 years with renal cell carcinoma. The CDR3 DNA follows: TGTGCCTGGAGTGAAGGCGGCTTTTACTCTGGGGCCAACGTCCTGACTTTC. Protein product: CAWSEGGFYSGANVLTF.